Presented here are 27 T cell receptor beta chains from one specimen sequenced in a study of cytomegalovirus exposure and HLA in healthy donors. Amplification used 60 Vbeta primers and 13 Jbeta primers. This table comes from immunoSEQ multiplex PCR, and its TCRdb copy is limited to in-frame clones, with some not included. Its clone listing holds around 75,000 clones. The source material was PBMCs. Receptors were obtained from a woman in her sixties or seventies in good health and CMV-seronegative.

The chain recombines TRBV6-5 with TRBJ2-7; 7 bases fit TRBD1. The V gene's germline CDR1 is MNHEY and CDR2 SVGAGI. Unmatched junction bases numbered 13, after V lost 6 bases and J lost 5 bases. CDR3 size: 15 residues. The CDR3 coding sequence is TGTGCCAGCAGCCCACGGACAGGTGCCCGGAACGAGCAGTACTTC. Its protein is CASSPRTGARNEQYF.

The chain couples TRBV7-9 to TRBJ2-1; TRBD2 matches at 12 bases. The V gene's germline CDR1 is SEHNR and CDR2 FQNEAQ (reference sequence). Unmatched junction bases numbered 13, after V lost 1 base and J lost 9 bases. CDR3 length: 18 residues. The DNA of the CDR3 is TGTGCCAGCAGCTTAGTGCTAGCGGGAGGGCCGTTAATAGCTGAGCAGTTCTTC. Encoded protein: CASSLVLAGGPLIAEQFF.

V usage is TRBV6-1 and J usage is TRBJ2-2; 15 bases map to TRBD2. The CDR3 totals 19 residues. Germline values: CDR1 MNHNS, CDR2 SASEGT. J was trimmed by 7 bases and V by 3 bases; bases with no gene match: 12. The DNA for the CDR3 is TGTGCCAGCAGTGAGAGGACTAGCGGGAGGGTGTTTTTTCACGGGGAGCTGTTTTTT. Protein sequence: CASSERTSGRVFFHGELFF.

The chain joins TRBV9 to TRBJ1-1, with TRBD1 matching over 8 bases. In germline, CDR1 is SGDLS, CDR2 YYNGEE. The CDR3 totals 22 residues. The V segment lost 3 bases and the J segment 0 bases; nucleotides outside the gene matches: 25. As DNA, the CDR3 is TGTGCCAGCAGCGCCAAGACGGATACGGACAGGGTGGGGGTAAATTTGAACACTGAAGCTTTCTTT. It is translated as CASSAKTDTDRVGVNLNTEAFF.

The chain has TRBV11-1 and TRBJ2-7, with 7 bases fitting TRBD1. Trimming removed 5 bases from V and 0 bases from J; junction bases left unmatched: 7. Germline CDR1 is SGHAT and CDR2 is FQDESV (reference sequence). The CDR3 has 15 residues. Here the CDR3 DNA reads TGTGCCAGCAGCAGATACCGGGACAGCTCCTACGAGCAGTACTTC. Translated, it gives CASSRYRDSSYEQYF.

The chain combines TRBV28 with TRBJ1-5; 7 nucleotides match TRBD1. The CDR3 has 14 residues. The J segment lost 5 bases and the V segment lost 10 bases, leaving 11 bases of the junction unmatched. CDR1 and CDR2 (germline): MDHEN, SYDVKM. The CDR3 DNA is TGTGCCACCTATCTCCGACAGGGCCATCAGCCCCAGCATTTT. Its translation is CATYLRQGHQPQHF.

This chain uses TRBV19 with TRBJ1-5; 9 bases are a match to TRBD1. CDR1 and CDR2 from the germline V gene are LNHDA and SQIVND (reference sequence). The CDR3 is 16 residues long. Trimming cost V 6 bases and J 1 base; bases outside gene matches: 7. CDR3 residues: CASSRDRGGSNQPQHF. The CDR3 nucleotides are TGTGCCAGTAGCAGAGACAGGGGGGGAAGCAATCAGCCCCAGCATTTT. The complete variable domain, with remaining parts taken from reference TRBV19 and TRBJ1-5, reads DGGITQSPKYLFRKEGQNVTLSCEQNLNHDAMYWYRQDPGQGLRLIYYSQIVNDFQKGDIAEGYSVSREKKESFPLTVTSAQKNPTAFYLCASSRDRGGSNQPQHFGDGTRLSIL.

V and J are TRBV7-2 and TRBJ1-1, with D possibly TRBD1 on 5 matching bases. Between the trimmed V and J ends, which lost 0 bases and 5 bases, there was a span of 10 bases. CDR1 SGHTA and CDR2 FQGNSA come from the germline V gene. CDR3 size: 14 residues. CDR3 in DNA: TGTGCCAGCAGCTTAGCCAGGGCGAGGACTGAAGCTTTCTTT. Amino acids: CASSLARARTEAFF.

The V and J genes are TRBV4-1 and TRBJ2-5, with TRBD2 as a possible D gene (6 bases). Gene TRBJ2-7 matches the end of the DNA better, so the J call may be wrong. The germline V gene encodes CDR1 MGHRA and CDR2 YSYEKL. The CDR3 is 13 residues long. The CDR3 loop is CASSPGGGYEQYF. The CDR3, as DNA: TGCGCCAGCAGCCCCGGTGGAGGGTACGAGCAGTACTTC.

The CDR3 coding sequence is TGTGCCAGCAGCTTCATCTCAGGGCCAAACACCGGGGAGCTGTTTTTT. It specifies CASSFISGPNTGELFF. V and J are TRBV7-2 and TRBJ2-2; D possibly corresponds to TRBD1 (5 bases). The CDR3 runs 16 residues. Trimming removed 3 bases at V and 2 bases at J, with 13 bases between. Per the germline V gene, CDR1 is SGHTA and CDR2 is FQGNSA.

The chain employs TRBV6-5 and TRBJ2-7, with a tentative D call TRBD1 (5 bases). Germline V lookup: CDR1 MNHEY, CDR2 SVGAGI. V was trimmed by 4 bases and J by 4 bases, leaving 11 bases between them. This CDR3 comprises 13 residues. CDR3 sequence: CASSFGAPYEQYF. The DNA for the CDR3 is TGTGCCAGCAGTTTTGGGGCTCCTTACGAGCAGTACTTC.

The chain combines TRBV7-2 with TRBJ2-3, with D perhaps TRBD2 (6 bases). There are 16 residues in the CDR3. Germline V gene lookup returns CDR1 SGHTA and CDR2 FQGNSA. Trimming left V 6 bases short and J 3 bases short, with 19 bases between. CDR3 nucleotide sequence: TGTGCCAGCAGGTTATTTACTAGCCAAGGGACAGATACGCAGTATTTT. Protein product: CASRLFTSQGTDTQYF.

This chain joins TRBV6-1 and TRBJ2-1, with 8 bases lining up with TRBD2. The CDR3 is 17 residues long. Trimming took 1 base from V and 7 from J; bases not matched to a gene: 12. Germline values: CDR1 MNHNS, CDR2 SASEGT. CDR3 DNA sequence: TGTGCCAGCAGTGAAGAACCCGGAGTAGCGGGATGGAATGAGCAGTTCTTC. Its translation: CASSEEPGVAGWNEQFF.

CDR3 amino acids: CASSATSGNSYNEQFF. The CDR3 DNA follows: TGTGCCAGCAGTGCGACTAGCGGAAACTCCTACAATGAGCAGTTCTTC. The chain is built from TRBV6-1 and TRBJ2-1; 9 nucleotides line up with TRBD2. Germline loops: CDR1 MNHNS, CDR2 SASEGT. The CDR3 consists of 16 residues. V trimming: 4 bases; J trimming: 0 bases; junction bases outside the gene matches: 4.

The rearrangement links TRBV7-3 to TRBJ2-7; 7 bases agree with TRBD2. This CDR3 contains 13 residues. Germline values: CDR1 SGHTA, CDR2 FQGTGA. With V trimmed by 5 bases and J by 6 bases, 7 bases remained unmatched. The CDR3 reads CASSPTSVGEQYF. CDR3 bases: TGTGCCAGCAGCCCCACTAGCGTAGGCGAGCAGTACTTC.

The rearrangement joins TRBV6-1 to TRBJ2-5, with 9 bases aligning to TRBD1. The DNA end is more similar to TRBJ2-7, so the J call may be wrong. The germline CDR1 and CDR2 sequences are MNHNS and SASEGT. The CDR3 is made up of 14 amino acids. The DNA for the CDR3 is TGTGCCAGCAGTGAACGGGACAGGGTCAGCGAGCAGTACTTC. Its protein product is CASSERDRVSEQYF.

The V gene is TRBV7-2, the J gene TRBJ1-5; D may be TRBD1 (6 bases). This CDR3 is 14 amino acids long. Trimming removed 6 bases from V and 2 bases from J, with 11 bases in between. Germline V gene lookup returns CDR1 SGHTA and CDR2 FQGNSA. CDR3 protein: CASSSRQGNQPQHF. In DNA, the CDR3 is TGTGCCAGCAGTTCTCGACAGGGCAATCAGCCCCAGCATTTT.

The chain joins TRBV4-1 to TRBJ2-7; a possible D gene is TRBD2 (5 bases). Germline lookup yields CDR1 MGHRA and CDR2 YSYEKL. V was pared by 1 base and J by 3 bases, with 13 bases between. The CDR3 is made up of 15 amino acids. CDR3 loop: CASSQGRTPIYEQYF. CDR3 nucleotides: TGCGCCAGCAGCCAAGGCAGGACTCCAATCTACGAGCAGTACTTC.

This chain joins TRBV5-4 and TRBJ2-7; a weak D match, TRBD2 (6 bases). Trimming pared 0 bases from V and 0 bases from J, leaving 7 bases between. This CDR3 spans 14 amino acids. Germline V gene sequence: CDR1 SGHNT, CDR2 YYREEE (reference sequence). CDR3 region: CASSLEAGSYEQYF. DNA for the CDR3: TGTGCCAGCAGCTTGGAAGCGGGCTCCTACGAGCAGTACTTC.

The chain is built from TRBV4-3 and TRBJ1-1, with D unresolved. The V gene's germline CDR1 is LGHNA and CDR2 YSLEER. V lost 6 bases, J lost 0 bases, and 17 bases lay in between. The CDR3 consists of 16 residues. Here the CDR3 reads CASSPHIDYMNTEAFF. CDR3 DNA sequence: TGCGCCAGCAGTCCTCATATAGACTACATGAACACTGAAGCTTTCTTT.

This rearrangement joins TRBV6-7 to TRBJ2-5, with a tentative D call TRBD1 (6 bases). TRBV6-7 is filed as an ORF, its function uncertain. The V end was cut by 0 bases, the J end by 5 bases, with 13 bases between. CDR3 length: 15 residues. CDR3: CASSYSQGRRETQYF. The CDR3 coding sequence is TGTGCCAGCAGTTACTCGCAGGGGAGACGGGAGACCCAGTACTTC.

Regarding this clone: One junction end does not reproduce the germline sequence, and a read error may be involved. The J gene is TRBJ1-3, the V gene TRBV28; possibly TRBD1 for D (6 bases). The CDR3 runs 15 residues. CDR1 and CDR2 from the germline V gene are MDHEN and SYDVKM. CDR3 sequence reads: CASSPTGSSENTIYF. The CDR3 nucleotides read TGTGCCAGCAGCCCAACAGGGAGCTCTGAAAACACCATATATTTT.

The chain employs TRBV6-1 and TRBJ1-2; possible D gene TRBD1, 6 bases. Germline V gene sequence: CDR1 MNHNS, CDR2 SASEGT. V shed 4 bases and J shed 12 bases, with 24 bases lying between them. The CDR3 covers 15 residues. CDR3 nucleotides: TGTGCCAGCAGTGTGGCAGGGGAGGGTAGCTGGGGCCACACCTTC. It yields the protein CASSVAGEGSWGHTF.

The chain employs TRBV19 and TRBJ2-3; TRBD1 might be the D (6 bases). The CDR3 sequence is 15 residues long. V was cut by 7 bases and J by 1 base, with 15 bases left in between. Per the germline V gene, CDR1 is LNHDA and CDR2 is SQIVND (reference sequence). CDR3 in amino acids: CASKVGDTGTDTQYF. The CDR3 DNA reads TGTGCCAGTAAAGTAGGGGACACCGGCACAGATACGCAGTATTTT.

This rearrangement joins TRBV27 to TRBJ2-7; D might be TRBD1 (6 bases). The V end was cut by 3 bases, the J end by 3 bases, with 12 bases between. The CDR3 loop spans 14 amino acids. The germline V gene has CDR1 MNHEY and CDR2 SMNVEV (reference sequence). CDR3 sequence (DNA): TGTGCCAGCAGTTTTCACGACAGGATCTACGAGCAGTACTTC. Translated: CASSFHDRIYEQYF.

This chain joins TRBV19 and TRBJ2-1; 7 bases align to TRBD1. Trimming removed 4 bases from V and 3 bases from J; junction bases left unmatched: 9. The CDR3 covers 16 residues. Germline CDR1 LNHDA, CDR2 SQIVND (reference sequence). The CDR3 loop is CASSRVIGTDYNEQFF. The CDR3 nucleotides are TGTGCCAGTAGTAGGGTAATTGGGACAGACTACAATGAGCAGTTCTTC.

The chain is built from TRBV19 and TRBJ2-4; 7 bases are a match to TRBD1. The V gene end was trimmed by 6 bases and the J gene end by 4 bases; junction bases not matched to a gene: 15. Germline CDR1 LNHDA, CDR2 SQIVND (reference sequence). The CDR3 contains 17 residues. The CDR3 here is CASSHRGATGLKNIQYF. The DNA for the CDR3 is TGTGCCAGTAGCCACCGAGGGGCGACAGGGCTGAAAAACATTCAGTACTTC.